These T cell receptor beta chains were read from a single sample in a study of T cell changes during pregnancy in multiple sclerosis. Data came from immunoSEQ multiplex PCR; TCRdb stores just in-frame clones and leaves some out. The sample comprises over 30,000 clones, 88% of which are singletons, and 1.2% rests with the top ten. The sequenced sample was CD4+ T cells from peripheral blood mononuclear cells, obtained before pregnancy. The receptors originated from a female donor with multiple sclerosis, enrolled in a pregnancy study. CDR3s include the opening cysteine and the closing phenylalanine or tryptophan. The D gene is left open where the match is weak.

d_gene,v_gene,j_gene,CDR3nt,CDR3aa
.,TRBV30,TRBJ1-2,TGTGCCTGGAGCCAATCCTACCCCAGGGATGGCTACACCTTC,CAWSQSYPRDGYTF
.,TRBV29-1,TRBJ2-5,TGCAGCCTCCCCTGCCGGCTGCGGGAAGAGACCCAGTACTTC,CSLPCRLREETQYF
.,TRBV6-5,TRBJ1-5,TGTGCCAGCAGCCAGGGACACTTTGGGGATCAGCCCCAGCATTTT,CASSQGHFGDQPQHF
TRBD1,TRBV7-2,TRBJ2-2,TGTGCCAGCAGCTTGATGGGACAGGGTTCCACCGGGGAGCTGTTTTTT,CASSLMGQGSTGELFF
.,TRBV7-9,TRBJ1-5,TGTGCCAGCAGCTTAGCACAGGCCCAGCCCCAGCATTTT,CASSLAQAQPQHF
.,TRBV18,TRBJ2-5,TGTGCCAGCTCCCCATCAAGGGGAATTGAGACCCAGTACTTC,CASSPSRGIETQYF
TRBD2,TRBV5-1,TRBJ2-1,TGCGCCAGCAGCCACGGACTAGCGGTCTACAATGAGCAGTTCTTC,CASSHGLAVYNEQFF
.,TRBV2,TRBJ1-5,TGTGCCAGCAGTGGAGACGGGAATCAGCCCCAGCATTTT,CASSGDGNQPQHF
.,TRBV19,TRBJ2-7,TGTGCCAGTAGTATATCTAGCAGGGGGGAATCCTACGAGCAGTACTTC,CASSISSRGESYEQYF
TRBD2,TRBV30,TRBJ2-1,TGTGCCAGACTAGCGGGAGTGGATGAGCAGTTCTTC,CARLAGVDEQFF
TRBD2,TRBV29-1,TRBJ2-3,TGCAGCGTCGGACTAGCGGGCACAGATACGCAGTATTTT,CSVGLAGTDTQYF
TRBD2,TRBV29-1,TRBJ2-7,TGCAGCGCCCGGGCGGGAGGGCCCCACGAGCAGTACTTC,CSARAGGPHEQYF
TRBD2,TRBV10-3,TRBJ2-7,TGTGCCATCAGCGATAGCGGGAGGGGCCTCTACGAGCAGTACTTC,CAISDSGRGLYEQYF
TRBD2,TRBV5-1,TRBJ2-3,TGCGCCAGCAGCTTGGGACTAGCGGGATCCACAGATACGCAGTATTTT,CASSLGLAGSTDTQYF
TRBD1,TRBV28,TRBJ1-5,TGTGCCATACAATCCCCGACAGGGATGGGCCTCAATCAGCCCCAGCATTTT,CAIQSPTGMGLNQPQHF
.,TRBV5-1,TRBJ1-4,TGCGCCAGCAGCCCTTCGGACGGACTAAATGAAAAACTGTTTTTT,CASSPSDGLNEKLFF
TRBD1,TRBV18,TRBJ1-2,TGTGCCAGCTCACCAGGGACAGAGAATAACTATGGCTACACCTTC,CASSPGTENNYGYTF
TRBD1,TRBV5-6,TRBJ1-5,TGTGCCAGCAGCTTGGGCGGGACAGGGGGCCGTCAGCCCCAGCATTTT,CASSLGGTGGRQPQHF
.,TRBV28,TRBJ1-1,TGTGCCAGCAGTTTGGGCCTTGAAGCTTTCTTT,CASSLGLEAFF
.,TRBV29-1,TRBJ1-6,TGCAGCGTTGAATCCTCCTTCACAGGGTGGAATTCACCCCTCCACTTT,CSVESSFTGWNSPLHF
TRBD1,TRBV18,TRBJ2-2,TGTGCCAGCTCACCCACCGGGACAGACGCGAACACCGGGGAGCTGTTTTTT,CASSPTGTDANTGELFF
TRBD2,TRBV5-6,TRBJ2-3,TGTGCCAGCAGTGAGAGCGGGAGCTACACAGATACGCAGTATTTT,CASSESGSYTDTQYF
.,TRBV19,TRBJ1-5,TGTGCCAGTAGTAGTTATGATCAGCCCCAGCATTTT,CASSSYDQPQHF
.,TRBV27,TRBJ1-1,TGTGCCAGCAGTTGGGGGACTCCTTTGAACACTGAAGCTTTCTTT,CASSWGTPLNTEAFF
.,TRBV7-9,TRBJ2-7,TGTGCCAGCAGCCCACAGGTTAACTCCTACGAGCAGTACTTC,CASSPQVNSYEQYF
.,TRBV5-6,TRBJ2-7,TGTGCCAGCAGTACTAATGGGGGGATCTCCTACGAGCAGTACTTC,CASSTNGGISYEQYF
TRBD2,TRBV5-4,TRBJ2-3,TGTGCCAGCTACCTAGCGGGCACAGATACGCAGTATTTT,CASYLAGTDTQYF
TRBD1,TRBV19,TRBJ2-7,TGTGCCAGTAGTATAGATCCGGGACAGGGGGACGAGCAGTACTTC,CASSIDPGQGDEQYF
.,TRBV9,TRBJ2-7,TGTGCCAGCAGCCCCCGGGACACAAGCTCCTACGAGCAGTACTTC,CASSPRDTSSYEQYF